The rows below give T cell receptor beta chains drawn from one sample of a study of blood T cell repertoires in COVID-19. Assay: immunoSEQ multiplex PCR; the TCRdb copy retains only in-frame clones and omits some. The sample has 150,000 to 200,000 clones, around 85% seen once. Material: peripheral blood. The receptors originated from a man aged 70-80 years with active or convalescent COVID-19. The conserved cysteine and the conserved F or W are not part of the CDR3 here. Some rows have no size entry. The others give once, few or many, or a class for an expanded clone.

v_gene	j_gene	abundance	len	CDR3aa
TRBV4-2	TRBJ2-3	once	17	ASSQGVGLAGGLGDTQY
TRBV6-6	TRBJ1-2	NA	11	ASSPTGGRGYT
TRBV28	TRBJ1-2	NA	11	ASSPDRLYGYT
TRBV7-2	TRBJ1-2	NA	13	ASITTGGADYGYT
TRBV19	TRBJ2-3	NA	10	ASSWGEDTQY
TRBV14	TRBJ2-7	NA	14	ASSQVTGAFPYEQY
TRBV3-1/TRBV3-2	TRBJ2-7	NA	11	ASSQVRRGEQY
TRBV28	TRBJ1-2	NA	12	ASSFGGAAYGYT
TRBV27	TRBJ2-5	NA	11	ASKGWGRETQY
TRBV9	TRBJ2-5	NA	14	ASSGLGGGTQETQY
TRBV5-4	TRBJ2-2	once	15	ASSSTLLAGDPGELF
TRBV2	TRBJ1-5	NA	13	ASRAGTGGNQPQH
TRBV9	TRBJ2-5	NA	12	ASSRGGAFETQY
TRBV19	TRBJ1-2	NA	13	ATARTGLMDYGYT
TRBV5-6	TRBJ2-1	NA	13	ASSLGAGRNNEQF
TRBV7-2	TRBJ2-3	NA	10	ASSRSSPTQY
TRBV2	TRBJ1-5	NA	12	ASSGTGGDQPQH
TRBV28	TRBJ2-3	NA	12	ASSPRTGTDTQY
TRBV6-2/TRBV6-3	TRBJ2-7	NA	11	ASSYPGTYEQY
TRBV10-2	TRBJ2-1	NA	10	ASSHRGNEQF
TRBV25-1	TRBJ1-1	NA	14	ASSEWRAGSNTEAF
TRBV19	TRBJ1-4	NA	11	ASSTTTNEKLF
TRBV19	TRBJ1-5	NA	13	ASSPAGVSNQPQH
TRBV21-1	TRBJ2-7	NA	19	ASSKKGPGLAGDPVSYEQY
TRBV20-1	TRBJ1-2	NA	8	SHSGYGYT
TRBV5-1	TRBJ1-5	NA	11	ASSNEPDQPQH
TRBV19	TRBJ1-3	NA	12	ASWQGGLRNTIY
TRBV11-3	TRBJ2-7	NA	12	ASSHGGGSYEQY
TRBV4-3	TRBJ2-3	NA	14	ASSPDPGSVSDTQY
TRBV5-1	TRBJ2-3	NA	12	ASRWRGVADTQY
TRBV6-5	TRBJ1-5	NA	11	ASSLTSNQPQH
TRBV5-4	TRBJ2-1	NA	11	ASSRTVNNEQF
TRBV20-1	TRBJ2-7	NA	11	SASQTSSGEQY
TRBV29-1	TRBJ2-7	NA	13	SVKSTGKLSYEQY
TRBV9	TRBJ2-7	NA	12	ASSEGTGKYEQY
TRBV6-5	TRBJ2-7	once	11	ASRRARAYEQY
TRBV9	TRBJ1-1	NA	11	ASSPGGNTEAF
TRBV18	TRBJ1-3	NA	12	ASSPAGRGNTIY
TRBV6-2/TRBV6-3	TRBJ2-7	NA	13	ASSLAGEPSYEQY
TRBV7-7	TRBJ2-3	NA	13	ASSLGGGGTDTQY
TRBV30	TRBJ1-3	NA	12	AWSVAGSGNTIY
TRBV15	TRBJ1-1	NA	12	ATSRSEGHTEAF
TRBV3-1/TRBV3-2	TRBJ2-7	once	13	ASSQATGGRGEQY
TRBV18	TRBJ2-7	NA	12	ASSPGAPTYEQY
TRBV6-2/TRBV6-3	TRBJ2-7	NA	14	ASSAMTSGRTYEQY
TRBV2	TRBJ1-5	NA	10	ASSSGIQPQH
TRBV6-2/TRBV6-3	TRBJ2-5	NA	14	ASSTNRGRVMETQY
TRBV5-1	TRBJ2-3	NA	14	ASSLVVSGSTDTQY
TRBV9	TRBJ2-3	NA	14	ASSVGASSSTDTQY
TRBV5-1	TRBJ1-1	NA	14	ASSTRDRGRSTEAF
TRBV6-2/TRBV6-3	TRBJ1-1	NA	12	ASSYMGSDTEAF
TRBV10-1	TRBJ2-1	NA	16	ASSESRVAGVSNNEQF
TRBV19	TRBJ2-2	NA	15	ASSILAGGLNTGELF